What follows describes a single T cell receptor (beta chain). The antigen this receptor binds is unknown. No much larger clone is present one base from it, and per-base qualities are unavailable. The method behind the library was the immunoSEQ multiplex PCR assay. Sourced from immuneACCESS, this table was stored by TCRdb with only in-frame sequences that have V and J called. A share of the clones is absent; for the studies checked, an unresolved V gene accounts for under half, and the remainder has no known explanation. This sample has approximately 72,000 clones in its table, and approximately 91% of those were observed once. 7.2% of the sample goes to the ten largest clones. This sample was taken from a study of control samples from healthy donors and cancer patients (dated by TCRdb to between 2020 and 2021). Sample: blood. The sequence was collected from a man in his fifties or sixties in good health.

The nucleotide sequence is TGTGCCAGCAGTTACTTTCAGGGACAAAACATTCAGTACTTC. Translated, it gives CASSYFQGQNIQYF. The receptor chain draws on TRBV6-6 and TRBJ2-4; the D region may be TRBD1 or TRBD2, each matching 5 bases equally. CDR1 MNHNY and CDR2 SVGAGI were looked up in the germline V gene (reference sequence). Counted from cysteine to phenylalanine, this CDR3 has 14 amino acids. The retained sequence is limited to the CDR3, 42 bases, with the frame set at the first base. The V end loses 1 base and the J end loses 5 bases, and a stretch of 9 bases separates them.